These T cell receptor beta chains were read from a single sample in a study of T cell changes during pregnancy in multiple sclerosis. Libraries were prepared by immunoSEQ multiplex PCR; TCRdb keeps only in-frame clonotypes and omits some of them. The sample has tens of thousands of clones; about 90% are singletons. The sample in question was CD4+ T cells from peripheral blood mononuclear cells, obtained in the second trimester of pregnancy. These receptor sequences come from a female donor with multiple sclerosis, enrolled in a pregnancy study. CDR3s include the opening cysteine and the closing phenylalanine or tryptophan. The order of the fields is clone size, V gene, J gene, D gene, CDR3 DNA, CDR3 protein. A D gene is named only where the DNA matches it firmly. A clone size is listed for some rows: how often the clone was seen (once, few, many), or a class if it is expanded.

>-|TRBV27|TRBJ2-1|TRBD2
TGTGCCAGCAGTTTACGGGGAGCGGGGCTCTCCTACAATGAGCAGTTCTTC
CASSLRGAGLSYNEQFF
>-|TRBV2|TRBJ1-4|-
TGTGCCAGCAGTCAAGGAGGGCTGCTTGGGCAAACCTATGAAAAACTGTTTTTT
CASSQGGLLGQTYEKLFF
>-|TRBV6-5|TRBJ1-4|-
TGTGCCAGCACCGGGTTGGGGCGACGGCTGTTTTTT
CASTGLGRRLFF
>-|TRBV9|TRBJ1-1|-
TGTGCCAGCAGCGCTACCGGGACACTGAACACTGAAGCTTTCTTT
CASSATGTLNTEAFF
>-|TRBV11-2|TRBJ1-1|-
TGTGCCACCGTGGGAGGCCCCTCGGGGAACACTGAAGCTTTCTTT
CATVGGPSGNTEAFF
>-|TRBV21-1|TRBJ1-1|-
TGTGCCAGCAGCCCTCGAGCGGGGAGTAACACTGAAGCTTTCTTT
CASSPRAGSNTEAFF
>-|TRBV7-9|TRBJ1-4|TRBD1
TGTGCCAGCAGCCCTCCAGGGGGCGATGGGGCGACTAATGAAAAACTGTTTTTT
CASSPPGGDGATNEKLFF
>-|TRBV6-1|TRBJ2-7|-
TGTGCCAGCAGTGGTCTGGGGGGGGGCGTCTTCTACGAGCAGTACTTC
CASSGLGGGVFYEQYF
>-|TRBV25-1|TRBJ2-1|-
TGTGCCAGTGAGGCGGGCACCCGCTCCTACAATGAGCAGTTCTTC
CASEAGTRSYNEQFF
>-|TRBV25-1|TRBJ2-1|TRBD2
TGTGCCAGCAGTGTAGCGGGAGTAGGCTACAATGAGCAGTTCTTC
CASSVAGVGYNEQFF
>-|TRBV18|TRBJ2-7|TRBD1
TGTGCCAGTTCAGGAGGGCGGTCCGGGACAGGGGGTTACGAGCAGTACTTC
CASSGGRSGTGGYEQYF
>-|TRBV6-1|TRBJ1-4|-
TGTGCCAGCAGTCGACAGACAACTAATGAAAAACTGTTTTTT
CASSRQTTNEKLFF
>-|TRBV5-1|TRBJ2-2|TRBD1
TGCGCCAGCAGCTGGGTGACAGGGCACACCGGGGAGCTGTTTTTT
CASSWVTGHTGELFF
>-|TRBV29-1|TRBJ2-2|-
TGCAGCGTTGGAGACACCGGGGAGCTGTTTTTT
CSVGDTGELFF
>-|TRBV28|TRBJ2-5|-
TGTGCCAGCACCAGGACAGATCCGGAGACCCAGTACTTC
CASTRTDPETQYF
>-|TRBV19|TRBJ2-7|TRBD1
TGTGCCAGTAGTATTAGGCGACAGGGCCGACAGTACTTC
CASSIRRQGRQYF
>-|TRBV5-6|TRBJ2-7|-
TGTGCCAGCAGCTTGTATGAGGGATCCTACGAGCAGTACTTC
CASSLYEGSYEQYF
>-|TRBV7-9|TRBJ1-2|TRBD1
TGTGCCAGCAGCCCCCCCGGGACAGGGCCCTATGGCTACACCTTC
CASSPPGTGPYGYTF
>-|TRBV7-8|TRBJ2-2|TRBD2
TGTGCCAGCACCCTAAGCGGGGGGGCACGAACCGGGGAGCTGTTTTTT
CASTLSGGARTGELFF
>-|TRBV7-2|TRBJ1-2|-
TGTGCCAGCAGCTTAGCGGAGAGAGGACTCTATGGCTACACCTTC
CASSLAERGLYGYTF
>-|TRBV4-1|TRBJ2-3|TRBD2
TGCGCCAGCAGCCAAGGACTAGCGGGGAGCACAGATACGCAGTATTTT
CASSQGLAGSTDTQYF
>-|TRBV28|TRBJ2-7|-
TGTGCCAGCAGTACGGACAGCTACGAGCAGTACTTC
CASSTDSYEQYF
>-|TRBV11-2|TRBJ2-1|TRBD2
TGTGCCAGCAGCTCACAAAATAGCGGGGTTGAGCAGTTCTTC
CASSSQNSGVEQFF
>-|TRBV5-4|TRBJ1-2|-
TGTGCCAGCAGCTTGACAGGATCTTATGGCTACACCTTC
CASSLTGSYGYTF
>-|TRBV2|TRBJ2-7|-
TGTGCCAGCAGTGGCAAGGGAGGCTACGAGCAGTACTTC
CASSGKGGYEQYF
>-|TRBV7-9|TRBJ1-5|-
TGTGCCAGCAGCTTAGGAGTAGGGGTAGATAGCAATCAGCCCCAGCATTTT
CASSLGVGVDSNQPQHF
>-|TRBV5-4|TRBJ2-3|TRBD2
TGTGCCAGCAGCTTGGAGCGGGGGCGAATCAATACGCAGTATTTT
CASSLERGRINTQYF
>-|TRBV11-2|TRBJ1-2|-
TGTGCCAGCAGCGGAGGGGTTCTTGGCTACACCTTC
CASSGGVLGYTF
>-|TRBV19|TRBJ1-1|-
TGTGCCAGTAGTGACAATGTCATTGGTAGAGGCAGGGGAGCCATGAACACTGAAGCTTTCTTT
CASSDNVIGRGRGAMNTEAFF
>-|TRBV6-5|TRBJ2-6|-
TGTGCCAGCAGACGAACTGACTCTGGGGCCAACGTCCTGACTTTC
CASRRTDSGANVLTF
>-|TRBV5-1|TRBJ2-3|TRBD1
TGCGCCAGCTGCCAACAGGGGGCCGGGACAGATACGCAGTATTTT
CASCQQGAGTDTQYF
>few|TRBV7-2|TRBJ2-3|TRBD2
TGTGCCAGCAGCTTAGCTTCGGGACTACACACAGATACGCAGTATTTT
CASSLASGLHTDTQYF
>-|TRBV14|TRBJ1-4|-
TGTGCCAGCAGCCAAGGGGCCGGTTTGAAACTGTTTTTT
CASSQGAGLKLFF
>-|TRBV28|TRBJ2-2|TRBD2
TGTGCCAGCAGTTTAATCCCCTGGATTAGCGGGGGGGAATCAACCGGGGAGCTGTTTTTT
CASSLIPWISGGESTGELFF
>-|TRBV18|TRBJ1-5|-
TGTGCCAGCTCAGACAGTGGGAGCAATCAGCCCCAGCATTTT
CASSDSGSNQPQHF
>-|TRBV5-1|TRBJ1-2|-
TGCGCCAGCAGCTCGCGTCGGGCTAACTATGGCTACACCTTC
CASSSRRANYGYTF
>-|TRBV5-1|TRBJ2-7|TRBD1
TGCGCCAGCAGTTTTGGGACAGGCAGCAACGAGCAGTACTTC
CASSFGTGSNEQYF
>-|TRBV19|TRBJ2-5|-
TGTGCCAGTAGTATAGATGGTAGGAGAGAAGAGACCCAGTACTTC
CASSIDGRREETQYF
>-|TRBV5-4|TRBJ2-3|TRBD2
TGTGCCAGCAGCTTCCGGAGCGGGGGGGCGTCAGATACGCAGTATTTT
CASSFRSGGASDTQYF
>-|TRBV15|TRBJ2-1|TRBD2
TGTGCCACCAGCAGAGATAAGGACCGGGACTACATTAGGAATGAGCAGTTCTTC
CATSRDKDRDYIRNEQFF
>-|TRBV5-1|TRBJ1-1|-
TGCGCCAGCAGCTTGTTACAGGGGAACACTGAAGCTTTCTTT
CASSLLQGNTEAFF
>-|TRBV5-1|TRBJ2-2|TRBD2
TGCGCCAGCAGCTTGCCCCCGGGACTAGCGGGTTCTAGCACCGGGGAGCTGTTTTTT
CASSLPPGLAGSSTGELFF
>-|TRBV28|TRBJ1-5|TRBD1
TGTGCCAGCAGTCCCCTAGAGGGGGCCAGCAATCAGCCCCAGCATTTT
CASSPLEGASNQPQHF
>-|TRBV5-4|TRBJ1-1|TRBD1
TGTGCCAGCAGCTCCCCGACAGGGGGCCAGGGGACTGAAGCTTTCTTT
CASSSPTGGQGTEAFF
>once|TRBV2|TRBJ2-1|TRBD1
TGTGCCAGCAGATCGACAGGGGACAATGAGCAGTTCTTC
CASRSTGDNEQFF